This is a list of T cell receptor beta chains from one sample in a study of blood T cell repertoires in COVID-19. TCRdb's table, derived via immunoSEQ multiplex PCR, lists solely in-frame clones and lacks some. The repertoire consists of about 210,000 clones, with almost 85% occurring once and the leading ten covering 7.6%. The specimen was peripheral blood. The receptors here all came from a woman between 50 and 59 years old with active or convalescent COVID-19. Each CDR3 is given with its conserved first and last residue. A D gene is named only where the DNA matches it firmly. For some rows the clone size is stated as once, few or many, or as a class when expanded; others skip it.

clone_size j_call v_call d_call cdr3_aa cdr3_nt
. TRBJ1-4 TRBV6-5 TRBD1 CASSPGQGNEKLFF TGTGCCAGCAGTCCGGGACAGGGGAATGAAAAACTGTTTTTT
. TRBJ2-1 TRBV5-1 TRBD2 CASSYNGLAGVYNEQFF TGCGCCAGCAGTTATAATGGACTAGCGGGAGTATACAATGAGCAGTTCTTC
. TRBJ2-1 TRBV11-2 TRBD1 CASSLGTGGIYEQFF TGTGCCAGCAGCCTCGGGACAGGGGGCATCTATGAGCAGTTCTTC
. TRBJ2-7 TRBV5-1 . CASSLSSETYEQYF TGCGCCAGCAGCTTGTCGAGCGAGACCTACGAGCAGTACTTC
few TRBJ1-4 TRBV5-4 . CASSSRGQGSEKLFF TGTGCCAGCAGCTCACGTGGGCAGGGGAGTGAAAAACTGTTTTTT
. TRBJ2-3 TRBV29-1 TRBD1 CSLGQDSTDTQYF TGCAGCCTAGGACAGGATTCCACAGATACGCAGTATTTT
. TRBJ2-1 TRBV11-2 TRBD2 CASSGGLAGGRSYNEQFF TGTGCCAGCAGCGGGGGACTAGCGGGGGGCCGTTCCTACAATGAGCAGTTCTTC
. TRBJ2-7 TRBV15 . CATGTGSGGYEQYF TGTGCCACCGGAACAGGGTCGGGCGGGTACGAGCAGTACTTC
. TRBJ1-1 TRBV7-2 . CASSLGTVRTEAFF TGTGCCAGCAGCTTAGGAACCGTGAGGACTGAAGCTTTCTTT
. TRBJ2-2 TRBV11-3 TRBD1 CASSLARGLRTGELFF TGTGCCAGCAGCTTAGCCAGGGGGCTTCGGACCGGGGAGCTGTTTTTT
. TRBJ1-2 TRBV28 TRBD1 CASSTQGQGLTGYTF TGTGCCAGCAGTACCCAGGGACAGGGTTTAACAGGCTACACCTTC
. TRBJ1-4 TRBV5-1 TRBD1 CASSLAGTGGGGEKLFF TGCGCCAGCAGCTTGGCCGGGACAGGAGGGGGAGGCGAAAAACTGTTTTTT
. TRBJ2-1 TRBV7-9 TRBD2 CASSQAGGGSNEQFF TGTGCCAGCAGCCAAGCGGGAGGGGGAAGCAATGAGCAGTTCTTC
. TRBJ2-1 TRBV7-6 . CASSLRGRQGISYNEQFF TGTGCCAGCAGCTTACGGGGGAGGCAGGGCATCTCCTACAATGAGCAGTTCTTC
. TRBJ1-4 TRBV28 . CASSLRGGGEKLFF TGTGCCAGCAGTTTGCGAGGCGGGGGAGAAAAACTGTTTTTT
. TRBJ2-7 TRBV11-2 . CASSSRGSGYEQYF TGTGCCAGCAGCTCAAGGGGGTCCGGATACGAGCAGTACTTC
. TRBJ1-4 TRBV6-6 . CASNPGAGVGEKLFF TGTGCCAGCAACCCTGGGGCAGGGGTGGGAGAAAAACTGTTTTTT
once TRBJ2-5 TRBV27 TRBD1 CASSLKLRQGATETQYF TGTGCCAGCAGTTTAAAACTGAGGCAGGGGGCAACAGAGACCCAGTACTTC
. TRBJ2-5 TRBV2 TRBD2 CASSEFKGLRATQYF TGTGCCAGCAGTGAATTTAAGGGACTAAGAGCGACCCAGTACTTC
. TRBJ2-1 TRBV20-1 . CSASHSFYNEQFF TGCAGTGCTAGTCACAGTTTCTACAATGAGCAGTTCTTC
. TRBJ2-2 TRBV6-4 . CASSDSEAGELFF TGTGCCAGCAGTGACTCAGAGGCCGGGGAGCTGTTTTTT
. TRBJ1-2 TRBV30 . CAWSQGTSGYTF TGTGCCTGGAGTCAGGGAACTAGCGGCTACACCTTC
. TRBJ1-1 TRBV12-5 . CASGLALRGGELASAEAFF TGTGCTAGTGGTTTGGCCCTACGCGGGGGAGAACTAGCTAGCGCTGAAGCTTTCTTT
. TRBJ1-6 TRBV23-1 TRBD1 CASSQMGTGVRSSSYNSPLHF TGCGCCAGCAGTCAAATGGGGACAGGGGTAAGGTCTAGCTCCTATAATTCACCCCTCCACTTT
once TRBJ1-6 TRBV11-2 TRBD1 CASSLQTGRGSPLHF TGTGCCAGCAGCTTACAGACAGGGAGAGGCTCACCCCTCCACTTT
. TRBJ1-2 TRBV28 . CASSSPGRDYGYTF TGTGCCAGCAGTTCCCCAGGCAGAGACTATGGCTACACCTTC
. TRBJ2-1 TRBV28 . CASSSSSLIYNEQFF TGTGCCAGCAGTTCTAGTAGCCTGATCTACAATGAGCAGTTCTTC
. TRBJ1-6 TRBV19 . CASGQDAGNSPLHF TGTGCTAGCGGGCAGGATGCCGGTAATTCACCCCTCCACTTT
. TRBJ1-2 TRBV9 . CASSHGGYGYTF TGTGCCAGCAGCCACGGGGGCTATGGCTACACCTTC
. TRBJ2-2 TRBV24-1 TRBD2 CATSEPSGSKAGELFF TGTGCCACCAGTGAACCTAGCGGGAGTAAGGCCGGGGAGCTGTTTTTT
. TRBJ2-2 TRBV5-6 TRBD1 CASSLVGTGNTGELFF TGTGCCAGCAGCTTGGTAGGGACAGGGAACACCGGGGAGCTGTTTTTT
. TRBJ2-2 TRBV7-3 . CASSPIRTGSVNTGELFF TGTGCCAGCAGCCCGATTCGGACGGGGAGCGTGAACACCGGGGAGCTGTTTTTT
. TRBJ1-2 TRBV6-5 . CASSTGRVAYGYTF TGTGCCAGCAGCACAGGGAGGGTCGCCTATGGCTACACCTTC
few TRBJ2-7 TRBV27 TRBD2 CASSPGTSGMLDEQYF TGTGCCAGCAGTCCTGGGACTAGCGGGATGCTCGACGAGCAGTACTTC
. TRBJ2-1 TRBV7-3 TRBD2 CASSFREGGYNEQFF TGTGCCAGCAGCTTCCGGGAGGGCGGGTACAATGAGCAGTTCTTC
. TRBJ2-1 TRBV6-1 . CASSERRLGGGEQFF TGTGCCAGCAGTGAAAGACGCCTTGGGGGAGGTGAGCAGTTCTTC
. TRBJ2-1 TRBV3-1/TRBV3-2 TRBD1 CASSQQTGGQFF TGTGCCAGCAGCCAGCAGACAGGGGGTCAGTTCTTC
once TRBJ2-3 TRBV10-3 . CAISGGRTDRSTDTQYF TGTGCCATCAGTGGGGGCAGGACAGATCGTAGCACAGATACGCAGTATTTT
. TRBJ2-2 TRBV29-1 TRBD2 CSVRGDTGELFF TGCAGCGTCCGGGGGGACACCGGGGAGCTGTTTTTT
. TRBJ1-2 TRBV30 TRBD1 CAWGQAQNHGYTF TGTGCCTGGGGACAGGCACAAAACCATGGCTACACCTTC
few TRBJ1-2 TRBV10-3 TRBD1 CAISREGRQGRGPYGYTF TGTGCCATCAGTCGTGAGGGGAGACAGGGTAGAGGGCCCTATGGCTACACCTTC
. TRBJ2-2 TRBV7-9 TRBD1 CASKITGGGTGELFF TGTGCCAGTAAAATAACAGGGGGCGGAACCGGGGAGCTGTTTTTT
. TRBJ1-4 TRBV5-1 TRBD1 CASSPRGTAYNEKLFF TGCGCCAGCAGCCCGCGAGGGACAGCTTATAATGAAAAACTGTTTTTT
. TRBJ2-1 TRBV2 TRBD2 CASSEYRPSGMQYNEQFF TGTGCCAGCAGTGAATACCGCCCTAGCGGGATGCAGTACAATGAGCAGTTCTTC
. TRBJ2-1 TRBV6-6 . CASSYSGRGSGNEQFF TGTGCCAGCAGTTACTCGGGGAGAGGGTCGGGGAATGAGCAGTTCTTC
once TRBJ1-4 TRBV2 . CASSATRGTNEKLFF TGTGCCAGCAGCGCTACAAGGGGCACTAATGAAAAACTGTTTTTT